Listed below are T cell receptor beta chains from one sample, sequenced in a study of blood T cell repertoires in COVID-19. The data were produced by immunoSEQ multiplex PCR, yet TCRdb's version contains in-frame clones alone and is incomplete. Of roughly 120,000 clones listed, around 90% are singletons. Sequenced sample: peripheral blood. The receptor source for this set is a man aged 60-69 years with COVID-19, enrolled during active disease. The CDR3 runs from the conserved cysteine through the conserved F or W.

CASSFTPSIYNEQFF	TRBV7-3	TRBJ2-1
CASSSPRLAEAQYF	TRBV6-5	TRBJ2-5
CASSGGQFLYNEQFF	TRBV2	TRBJ2-1
CASSLGSSANTGELFF	TRBV2	TRBJ2-2
CASRYDRGYNEQFF	TRBV5-4	TRBJ2-1
CASSPPGGESSYEQYF	TRBV3-1/TRBV3-2	TRBJ2-7
CAISESSGRPLGSYNEQFF	TRBV10-3	TRBJ2-1
CASSGDRFGLSGQPQHF	TRBV19	TRBJ1-5
CASSYSSGAGNDGYTF	TRBV6-5	TRBJ1-2
CASSLETPQNTGELFF	TRBV5-1	TRBJ2-2
CASRLPSTRRDYGYTF	TRBV28	TRBJ1-2
CASFGEGRGEQYF	TRBV5-1	TRBJ2-7
CASSSAGTSGNEQYF	TRBV27	TRBJ2-7
CASSLGDRTPLFF	TRBV5-5	TRBJ1-4
CASSIAGGSGSYNEQFF	TRBV19	TRBJ2-1
CASSLQGQPGYEQYF	TRBV18	TRBJ2-7
CASSSIMNTEAFF	TRBV5-1	TRBJ1-1
CASSLDTGWAEQYF	TRBV11-3	TRBJ2-7
CASSYVYSNQPQHF	TRBV5-8	TRBJ1-5
CASSRSGSYSNQPQHF	TRBV11-2	TRBJ1-5